The 19 T cell receptor beta chains below were found in one sample sequenced in a study of T cell responses to AZD1222 COVID-19 vaccine. The protocol was immunoSEQ multiplex PCR, while the TCRdb copy is restricted to in-frame clones and leaves out a portion. This table holds around 140,000 clones, about 94% found once. Sample: peripheral blood, taken on day 0 of AZD1222 vaccination. These receptors came from an adult in good health.

The rearrangement uses TRBV20-1 and TRBJ2-1; D remains ambiguous. The CDR3 spans 10 residues. Germline lookup yields CDR1 DFQATT and CDR2 SNEGSKA (reference sequence). With 7 bases removed from V and 5 bases from J, the gap between germline ends came to 6 bases. CDR3 nucleotides: TGCAGTGGAACCCACAATGAGCAGTTCTTC. Its protein product is CSGTHNEQFF.

In DNA, the CDR3 is TGCAGCGTTGGCCAGGGTGGCCCGAATTCACCCCTCCACTTT. Translation gives CSVGQGGPNSPLHF. The chain uses TRBV29-1 and TRBJ1-6, with a weak D call TRBD1 (5 bases). Germline CDR1 and CDR2: SQVTM and ANQGSEA. V was shortened by 4 bases and J by 7 bases, with 14 bases between the two germline ends. There are 14 residues in the CDR3.

The chain has TRBV5-1 and TRBJ1-6; D gene ambiguous. CDR1 is SGHRS and CDR2 is YFSETQ in the germline V gene. The CDR3 spans 16 residues. V was shortened by 2 bases and J by 5 bases, with 14 bases between the two germline ends. CDR3 DNA: TGCGCCAGCAGCTTCAGTCGGTCATCTGATAATTCACCCCTCCACTTT. The encoded protein is CASSFSRSSDNSPLHF.

This chain uses TRBV5-1 with TRBJ2-3, with 10 bases that match TRBD1. The junction had 5 bases not matched to a gene; V was cut back by 4 bases and J by 3 bases. CDR1 and CDR2 (germline): SGHRS, YFSETQ. CDR3 length: 15 residues. The CDR3: CASSIGQGETDTQYF. The CDR3 nucleotides are TGCGCCAGCAGCATTGGACAGGGGGAAACAGATACGCAGTATTTT.

The chain couples TRBV28 to TRBJ1-2; 9 nucleotides match TRBD1. J was trimmed by 6 bases and V by 2 bases; bases with no gene match: 4. Germline loops: CDR1 MDHEN, CDR2 SYDVKM. The CDR3 totals 14 residues. This CDR3 is CASSLGTGIHGYTF. The CDR3, as DNA: TGTGCCAGCAGTTTAGGGACAGGGATCCATGGCTACACCTTC.

This chain links TRBV27 with TRBJ2-2, with no clear D. Germline CDR1 and CDR2: MNHEY and SMNVEV (reference sequence). There are 13 residues in the CDR3. V was pared by 1 base and J by 5 bases, with 5 bases between. Here the CDR3 reads CASSLWRTGELFF. The CDR3 DNA reads as TGTGCCAGCAGTTTATGGCGGACCGGGGAGCTGTTTTTT.

The chain carries TRBV15 and TRBJ2-5; no definite D call. Germline V gene sequence: CDR1 LNHNV, CDR2 YYDKDF (reference sequence). There are 13 residues in the CDR3. V dropped 0 bases and J dropped 3 bases, with 5 bases sitting between them. CDR3 in amino acids: CATSRDGKETQYF. CDR3 DNA sequence: TGTGCCACCAGCAGAGATGGGAAAGAGACCCAGTACTTC.

Written as DNA, the CDR3 is TGTGCCAGCAGCTCCGGGACAGGTCATATTAATTCACCCCTCCACTTT. It codes for CASSSGTGHINSPLHF. The V call is TRBV5-6, the J call TRBJ1-6, with 8 bases that match TRBD1. CDR3 size: 16 residues. Per the germline V gene, CDR1 is SGHDT and CDR2 is YYEEEE. V dropped 3 bases and J dropped 6; count of bases not matched to a gene: 8.

The chain recombines TRBV5-6 with TRBJ1-1; 7 bases match TRBD1. CDR3 length: 14 amino acids. The germline V gene has CDR1 SGHDT and CDR2 YYEEEE. J was trimmed by 2 bases and V by 0 bases; bases with no gene match: 1. Here the CDR3 reads CASSLEGANTEAFF. The CDR3 DNA sequence: TGTGCCAGCAGCTTGGAGGGGGCCAACACTGAAGCTTTCTTT. Using reference TRBV5-6 and TRBJ1-1 for the parts outside the CDR3, the full variable domain is DAGVTQSPTHLIKTRGQQVTLRCSPKSGHDTVSWYQQALGQGPQFIFQYYEEEERQRGNFPDRFSGHQFPNYSSELNVNALLLGDSALYLCASSLEGANTEAFFGQGTRLTVV.

This sequence joins TRBV28 and TRBJ2-7; perhaps TRBD2 as D (6 bases). Germline CDR1 MDHEN, CDR2 SYDVKM. The CDR3 spans 16 residues. V shed 4 bases and J shed 3 bases, with 19 bases lying between them. This CDR3 reads CASSSPTRLSRYEQYF. The CDR3 region has the DNA TGTGCCAGCAGTTCCCCGACTAGACTTAGTCGCTACGAGCAGTACTTC.

The chain couples TRBV29-1 to TRBJ1-3; D is unresolved. V lost 4 bases, J lost 0 bases, and 7 bases lay in between. CDR3 length: 13 residues. Germline V gene lookup returns CDR1 SQVTM and CDR2 ANQGSEA. CDR3 bases: TGCAGCGTTGTCGCGGTCTCTGGAAACACCATATATTTT. It encodes CSVVAVSGNTIYF.

J is TRBJ2-2 and V is TRBV7-8, with D perhaps TRBD2 (7 bases). The CDR3 contains 17 residues. Germline CDR1 and CDR2: SGHVS and FQNEAQ. The V end lost 2 bases, the J end lost 2 bases, and 15 bases lay between the germline ends. The CDR3 DNA reads TGTGCCAGCAGCTTACCTCGGGGGGCGGAAAACACCGGGGAGCTGTTTTTT. It translates to CASSLPRGAENTGELFF.

This chain links TRBV18 with TRBJ2-2, with D uncertain. The V end lost 2 bases, the J end lost 0 bases, and 7 bases lay between the germline ends. The CDR3 extends over 15 amino acids. Germline assignment: CDR1 KGHSH and CDR2 LQKENI. The CDR3 sequence: CASSPGETNTGELFF. CDR3 DNA sequence: TGTGCCAGCTCACCAGGAGAGACGAACACCGGGGAGCTGTTTTTT.

The rearrangement uses TRBV10-3 and TRBJ2-2; 7 positions match TRBD1. The CDR3 has 14 residues. Losses at the gene ends were 6 bases for V and 1 base for J; bases not matched to a gene: 2. Per the germline V gene, CDR1 is ENHRY and CDR2 is SYGVKD. The CDR3 nucleotides are TGTGCCATCAGCGGACAGGTGAACACCGGGGAGCTGTTTTTT. Its translation: CAISGQVNTGELFF.

This rearrangement joins TRBV24-1 to TRBJ2-1, with 9 nucleotides matching TRBD1. The CDR3 covers 14 residues. Germline CDR1 is KGHDR and CDR2 is SFDVKD. With V trimmed by 5 bases and J by 7 bases, 5 bases remained unmatched. The CDR3 nucleotides are TGTGCCACCAGTGGGGGACAGGGAACGAATGAGCAGTTCTTC. Translated: CATSGGQGTNEQFF.

This chain links TRBV5-1 with TRBJ2-1; D unclear. The CDR3 sequence is 12 residues long. CDR1 SGHRS and CDR2 YFSETQ come from the germline V gene. V was pared by 8 bases and J by 5 bases, with 11 bases between. The CDR3 is CASTRQDNEQFF. CDR3 DNA sequence: TGCGCCAGTACCCGGCAGGACAATGAGCAGTTCTTC.

The chain links TRBV7-8 to TRBJ2-7; no reliable D call. Germline V gene sequence: CDR1 SGHVS, CDR2 FQNEAQ. The CDR3 covers 14 residues. Deletions cut 5 bases from V and 2 bases from J, with 13 bases between. The CDR3 reads CASSPWTDAYEQYF. DNA of the CDR3: TGTGCCAGCAGCCCATGGACCGACGCCTACGAGCAGTACTTC.

This chain uses TRBV2 with TRBJ1-2, with D possibly matching TRBD1 (6 bases). This CDR3 spans 14 amino acids. V lost 6 bases to trimming and J lost 0 bases, with 11 bases between them. CDR1 is SNHLY, CDR2 FYNNEI, per germline. For the CDR3, the DNA is TGTGCCAGCAGGGATGACAGGTCTAACTATGGCTACACCTTC. This sequence encodes CASRDDRSNYGYTF.

This clone showed up just once. The chain combines TRBV6-5 with TRBJ1-1; D possibly corresponds to TRBD1 (6 bases). Germline V lookup: CDR1 MNHEY, CDR2 SVGAGI. V was clipped by 5 bases and J by 4 bases, with 17 bases between them. This CDR3 is built from 15 residues. CDR3 bases: TGTGCCAGCAGTCCAGAGGGGGGGCTGGGCACTGAAGCTTTCTTT. It encodes CASSPEGGLGTEAFF.